This T cell receptor beta chain was found in a study of shared clonotypes between healthy human individuals. CD45RA+ naive and CD45RA-negative memory subsets were separated from CD4+ cells. The method was immunoSEQ multiplex PCR; TCRdb's version includes in-frame clones alone and lacks a portion of them. Here the sample spans 980,000 or so clones, about 80% being singletons. The V gene's germline CDR1 is SQVTM and CDR2 ANQGSEA. The CDR3 covers 13 residues. Deletions cut 4 bases from V and 4 bases from J, with 13 bases between. The clonotype was recovered from a man between 18 and 35 years old in good health. The material sequenced was memory CD4+ T cells sorted from blood. Subset indicated: CD45RA-negative fraction. The genes are TRBV29-1 and TRBJ2-5, with a weak D call TRBD2 (5 bases). CDR3 sequence: CSVAFSSSETQYF. The CDR3, as DNA: TGCAGCGTTGCCTTTTCTAGCTCAGAGACCCAGTACTTC.